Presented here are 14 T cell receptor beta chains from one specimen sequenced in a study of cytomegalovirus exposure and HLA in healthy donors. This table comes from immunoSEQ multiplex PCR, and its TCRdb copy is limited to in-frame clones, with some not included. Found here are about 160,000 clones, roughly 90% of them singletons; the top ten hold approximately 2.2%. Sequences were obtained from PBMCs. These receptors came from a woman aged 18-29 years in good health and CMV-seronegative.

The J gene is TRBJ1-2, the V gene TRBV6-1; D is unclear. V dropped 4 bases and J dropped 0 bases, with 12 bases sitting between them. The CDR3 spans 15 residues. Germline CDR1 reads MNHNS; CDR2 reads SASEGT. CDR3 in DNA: TGTGCCAGCAGTGGGCCCACCCCTTCTAACTATGGCTACACCTTC. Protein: CASSGPTPSNYGYTF.

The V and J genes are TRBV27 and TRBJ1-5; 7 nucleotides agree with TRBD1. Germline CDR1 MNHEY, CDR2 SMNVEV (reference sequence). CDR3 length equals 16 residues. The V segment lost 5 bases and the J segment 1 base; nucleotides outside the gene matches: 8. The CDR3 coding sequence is TGTGCCAGCAGTACCCTCCGGGACAGCAGCAATCAGCCCCAGCATTTT. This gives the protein CASSTLRDSSNQPQHF.

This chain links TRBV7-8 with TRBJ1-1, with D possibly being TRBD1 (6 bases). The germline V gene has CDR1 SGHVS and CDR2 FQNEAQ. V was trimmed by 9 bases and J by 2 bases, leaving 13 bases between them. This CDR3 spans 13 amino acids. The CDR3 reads CASYPRGNTEAFF. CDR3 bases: TGTGCCAGTTACCCCAGGGGAAACACTGAAGCTTTCTTT.

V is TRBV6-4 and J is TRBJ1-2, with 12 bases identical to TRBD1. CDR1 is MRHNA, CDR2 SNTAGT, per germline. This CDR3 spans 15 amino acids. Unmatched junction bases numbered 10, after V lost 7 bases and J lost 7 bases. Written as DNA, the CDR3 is TGTGCCAGCAATTCTCTCCGGGACAGGGGGCTTGGCTACACCTTC. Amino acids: CASNSLRDRGLGYTF.

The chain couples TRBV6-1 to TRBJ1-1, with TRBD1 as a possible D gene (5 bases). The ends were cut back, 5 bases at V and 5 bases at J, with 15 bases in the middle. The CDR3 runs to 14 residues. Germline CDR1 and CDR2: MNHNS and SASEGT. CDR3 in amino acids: CASSPLGGETEAFF. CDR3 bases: TGTGCCAGCAGTCCCCTGGGGGGAGAGACTGAAGCTTTCTTT.

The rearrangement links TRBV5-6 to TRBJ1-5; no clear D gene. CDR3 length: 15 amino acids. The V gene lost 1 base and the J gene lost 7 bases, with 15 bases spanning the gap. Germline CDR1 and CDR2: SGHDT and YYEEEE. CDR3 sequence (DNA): TGTGCCAGCAGCTTGAATGGCTGGAGTGTACAGCCCCAGCATTTT. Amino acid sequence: CASSLNGWSVQPQHF. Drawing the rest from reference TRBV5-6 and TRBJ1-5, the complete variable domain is DAGVTQSPTHLIKTRGQQVTLRCSPKSGHDTVSWYQQALGQGPQFIFQYYEEEERQRGNFPDRFSGHQFPNYSSELNVNALLLGDSALYLCASSLNGWSVQPQHFGDGTRLSIL.

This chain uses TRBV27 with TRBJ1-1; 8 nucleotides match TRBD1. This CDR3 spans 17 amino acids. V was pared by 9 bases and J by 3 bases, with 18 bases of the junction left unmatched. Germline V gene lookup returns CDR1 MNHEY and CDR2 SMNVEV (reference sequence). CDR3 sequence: CASNQIGQGILHTEAFF. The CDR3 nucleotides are TGTGCCAGTAACCAGATAGGACAGGGAATTTTGCACACTGAAGCTTTCTTT.

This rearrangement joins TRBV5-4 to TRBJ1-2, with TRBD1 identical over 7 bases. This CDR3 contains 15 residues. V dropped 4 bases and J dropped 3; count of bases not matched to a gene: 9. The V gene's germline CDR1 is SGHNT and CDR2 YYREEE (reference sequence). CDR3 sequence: CASSRQGMGDYGYTF. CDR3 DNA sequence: TGTGCCAGCAGCAGACAGGGAATGGGGGACTATGGCTACACCTTC.

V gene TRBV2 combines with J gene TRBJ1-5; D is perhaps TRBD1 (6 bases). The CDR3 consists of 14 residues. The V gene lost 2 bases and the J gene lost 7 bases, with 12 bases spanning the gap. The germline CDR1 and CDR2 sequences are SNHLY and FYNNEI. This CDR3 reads CASSESQGVQPQHF. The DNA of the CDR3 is TGTGCCAGCAGTGAATCACAGGGAGTCCAGCCCCAGCATTTT.

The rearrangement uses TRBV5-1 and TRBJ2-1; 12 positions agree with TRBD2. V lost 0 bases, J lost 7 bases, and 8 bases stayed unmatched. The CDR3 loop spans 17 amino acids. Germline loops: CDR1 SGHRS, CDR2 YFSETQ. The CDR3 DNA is TGCGCCAGCAGCTTGGCCCTAGCGGGAGGGCCTAATAATGAGCAGTTCTTC. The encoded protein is CASSLALAGGPNNEQFF.

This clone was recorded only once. This CDR3 reads CASSVEQDEKLFF. The CDR3, as DNA: TGTGCCAGCAGCGTCGAACAGGATGAAAAACTGTTTTTT. This sequence joins TRBV9 and TRBJ1-4, with D tentatively TRBD1 (5 bases). Germline CDR1 is SGDLS and CDR2 is YYNGEE. V lost 2 bases and J lost 6, with 8 bases in between. The CDR3 has 13 residues.

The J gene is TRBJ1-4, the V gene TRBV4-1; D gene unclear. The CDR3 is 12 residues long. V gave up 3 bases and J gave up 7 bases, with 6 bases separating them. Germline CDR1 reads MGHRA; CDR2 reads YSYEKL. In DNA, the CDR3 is TGCGCCAGCAGCCAGGCCGTTGAAAAACTGTTTTTT. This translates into CASSQAVEKLFF.

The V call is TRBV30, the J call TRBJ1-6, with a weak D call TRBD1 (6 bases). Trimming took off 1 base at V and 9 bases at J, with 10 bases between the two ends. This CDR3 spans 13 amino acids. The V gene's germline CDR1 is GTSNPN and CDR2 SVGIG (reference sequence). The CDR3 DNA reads TGTGCCTGGAGTGAAGGGGGTGGTTCACCCCTCCACTTT. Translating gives CAWSEGGGSPLHF.

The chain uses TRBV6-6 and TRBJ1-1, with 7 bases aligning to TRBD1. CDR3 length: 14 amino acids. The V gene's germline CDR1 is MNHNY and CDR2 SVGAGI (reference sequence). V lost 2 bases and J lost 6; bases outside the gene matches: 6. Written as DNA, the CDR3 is TGTGCCAGCAGTTACAACGACAGGGTATCTGAAGCTTTCTTT. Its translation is CASSYNDRVSEAFF.